A selection of T cell receptor beta chains follows, all from one sample in a study of regulatory T cells in long-lasting Graves disease. In TCRdb, the multiplex PCR reads were re-called with MiXCR into one record per CDR3 protein. The data hold some 460,000 distinct CDR3 sequences, with around 15% observed a single time. Another study also made use of these data, one on T cells in Graves' hyperthyroidism and ophthalmopathy.

The source material was peripheral blood mononuclear cells (PBMCs), sampled at new diagnosis, from a patient treated with antithyroid drugs. These receptor sequences come from a man aged 35 to 55 with Graves disease. CDR3s include the opening cysteine and the closing phenylalanine or tryptophan. The order of the fields is clone size, D gene, V gene, J gene, CDR3 DNA, CDR3 protein. A D gene is named only where the DNA matches it firmly. The size entry is marked missing in some rows and otherwise reads once, few, many or a size class.

size: -; D: -; V: TRBV12-3/TRBV12-4; J: TRBJ2-5; DNA: TGTGCCAGCAGTCCCGCCCGGGTATCTGAGACCCAGTACTTC; CDR3: CASSPARVSETQYF
size: many; D: -; V: TRBV12-3/TRBV12-4; J: TRBJ2-7; DNA: TGTGCCAGCACCCGGACTTTGAGCTACGAGCAGTACTTC; CDR3: CASTRTLSYEQYF
size: few; D: TRBD1; V: TRBV2; J: TRBJ2-1; DNA: TGTGCCAGCACCCGGGACAGGGTACTCAATGAGCAGTTCTTC; CDR3: CASTRDRVLNEQFF
size: few; D: TRBD2; V: TRBV24-1; J: TRBJ2-1; DNA: TGTGCCACCAGTGCTGCGGGAGGGAGGGTAGAGCAGTTCTTC; CDR3: CATSAAGGRVEQFF
size: -; D: -; V: TRBV5-1; J: TRBJ1-1; DNA: TGCGCCAGCAGACAGGGACCAAGGAACACTGAAGCTTTCTTT; CDR3: CASRQGPRNTEAFF
size: many; D: TRBD2; V: TRBV10-1; J: TRBJ2-7; DNA: TGCGCCAGCAGTGAGTCGCCTAGCGGGGCCTCCTACGAGCAGTACTTC; CDR3: CASSESPSGASYEQYF
size: few; D: TRBD2; V: TRBV4-1; J: TRBJ2-3; DNA: TGCGCCAGCAGCCAAGTTTCCCTAGCGGGAGATACGCAGTATTTT; CDR3: CASSQVSLAGDTQYF
size: many; D: TRBD2; V: TRBV20-1; J: TRBJ2-7; DNA: TGCAGTGCTAGATTACTAGCGGGAGGGCCCCTCGGCGAGCAGTACTTC; CDR3: CSARLLAGGPLGEQYF
size: many; D: -; V: TRBV5-1; J: TRBJ2-7; DNA: TGCGCCAGCAGCTTGGATGCGAGTACCTACTACGAGCAGTACTTC; CDR3: CASSLDASTYYEQYF
size: -; D: -; V: TRBV24-1; J: TRBJ1-6; DNA: TGTGCCACCAGTGGGACCGCCTATAATTCACCCCTCCACTTT; CDR3: CATSGTAYNSPLHF
size: -; D: -; V: TRBV5-6; J: TRBJ2-7; DNA: TGTGCCAGCACCCATCAATTTGGACAGTCCTACGAGCAGTACTTC; CDR3: CASTHQFGQSYEQYF
size: -; D: -; V: TRBV5-1; J: TRBJ1-2; DNA: TGCGCCAGCAGCTTGGGTCCAGACCATGGCTACACCTTC; CDR3: CASSLGPDHGYTF
size: -; D: -; V: TRBV7-2; J: TRBJ1-6; DNA: TGTGCCAGCAGCTCCCGGCAAGGTTATTCACCCCTCCACTTT; CDR3: CASSSRQGYSPLHF
size: once; D: -; V: TRBV19; J: TRBJ2-7; DNA: TGTGCCAGTACCCAAAGGGAGTTCTACAATGAGCAGTACTTC; CDR3: CASTQREFYNEQYF
size: -; D: -; V: TRBV6-1; J: TRBJ1-1; DNA: TGTGCCAGCCGCCGGGACTCAACGAACACTGAAGCTTTCTTT; CDR3: CASRRDSTNTEAFF
size: -; D: -; V: TRBV12-5; J: TRBJ2-1; DNA: TGTGCTAGTGGTCCAGGGTACAATGAGCAGTTCTTC; CDR3: CASGPGYNEQFF